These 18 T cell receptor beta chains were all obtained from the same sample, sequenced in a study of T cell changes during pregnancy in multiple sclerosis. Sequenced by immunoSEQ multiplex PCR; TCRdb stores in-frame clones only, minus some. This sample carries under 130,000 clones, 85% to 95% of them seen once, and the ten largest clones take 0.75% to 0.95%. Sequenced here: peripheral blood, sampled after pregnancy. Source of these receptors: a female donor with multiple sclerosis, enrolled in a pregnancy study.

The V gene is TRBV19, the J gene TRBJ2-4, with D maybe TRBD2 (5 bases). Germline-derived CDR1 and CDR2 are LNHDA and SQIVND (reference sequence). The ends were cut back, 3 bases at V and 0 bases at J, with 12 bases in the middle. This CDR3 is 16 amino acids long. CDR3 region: CASSILVAGAKNIQYF. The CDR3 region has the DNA TGTGCCAGTAGTATTCTGGTGGCGGGAGCCAAAAACATTCAGTACTTC.

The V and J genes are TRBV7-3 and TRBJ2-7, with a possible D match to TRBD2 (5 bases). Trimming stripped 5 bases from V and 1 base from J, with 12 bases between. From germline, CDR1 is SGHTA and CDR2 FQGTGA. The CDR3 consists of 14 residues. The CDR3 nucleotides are TGTGCCAGCAGCCTGCGGGCAGATTCCTACGAGCAGTACTTC. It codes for CASSLRADSYEQYF.

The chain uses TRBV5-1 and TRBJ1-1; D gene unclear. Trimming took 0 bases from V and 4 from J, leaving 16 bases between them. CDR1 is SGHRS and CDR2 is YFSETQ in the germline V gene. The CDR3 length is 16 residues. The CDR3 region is CASSLARPFIATEAFF. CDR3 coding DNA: TGCGCCAGCAGCTTGGCCAGGCCTTTTATTGCCACTGAAGCTTTCTTT.

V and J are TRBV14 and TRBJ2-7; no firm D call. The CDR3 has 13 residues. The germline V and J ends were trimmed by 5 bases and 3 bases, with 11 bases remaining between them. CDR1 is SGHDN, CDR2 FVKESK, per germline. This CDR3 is CASSSTRNYEQYF. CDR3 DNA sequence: TGTGCCAGCAGCTCGACAAGGAACTACGAGCAGTACTTC. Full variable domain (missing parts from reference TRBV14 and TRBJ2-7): EAGVTQFPSHSVIEKGQTVTLRCDPISGHDNLYWYRRVMGKEIKFLLHFVKESKQDESGMPNNRFLAERTGGTYSTLKVQPAELEDSGVYFCASSSTRNYEQYFGPGTRLTVT.

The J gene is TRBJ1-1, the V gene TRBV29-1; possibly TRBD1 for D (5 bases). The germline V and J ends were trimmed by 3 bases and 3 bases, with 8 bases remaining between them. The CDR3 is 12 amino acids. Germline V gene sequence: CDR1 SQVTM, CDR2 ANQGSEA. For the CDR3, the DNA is TGCAGCGTTGACAAGGGGTACACTGAAGCTTTCTTT. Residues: CSVDKGYTEAFF. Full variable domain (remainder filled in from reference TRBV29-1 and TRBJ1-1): SAVISQKPSRDICQRGTSLTIQCQVDSQVTMMFWYRQQPGQSLTLIATANQGSEATYESGFVIDKFPISRPNLTFSTLTVSNMSPEDSSIYLCSVDKGYTEAFFGQGTRLTVV.

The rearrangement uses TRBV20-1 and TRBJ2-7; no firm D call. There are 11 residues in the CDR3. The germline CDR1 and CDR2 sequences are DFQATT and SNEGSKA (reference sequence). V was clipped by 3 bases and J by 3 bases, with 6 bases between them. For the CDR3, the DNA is TGCAGTGCTAGGGCTGACTACGAGCAGTACTTC. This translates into CSARADYEQYF.

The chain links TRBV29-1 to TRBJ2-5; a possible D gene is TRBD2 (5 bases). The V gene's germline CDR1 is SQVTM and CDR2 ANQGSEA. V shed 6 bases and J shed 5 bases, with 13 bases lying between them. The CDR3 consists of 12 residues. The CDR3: CSVRTGWETQYF. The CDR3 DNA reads TGCAGCGTCCGAACGGGGTGGGAGACCCAGTACTTC. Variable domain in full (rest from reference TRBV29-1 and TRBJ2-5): SAVISQKPSRDICQRGTSLTIQCQVDSQVTMMFWYRQQPGQSLTLIATANQGSEATYESGFVIDKFPISRPNLTFSTLTVSNMSPEDSSIYLCSVRTGWETQYFGPGTRLLVL.

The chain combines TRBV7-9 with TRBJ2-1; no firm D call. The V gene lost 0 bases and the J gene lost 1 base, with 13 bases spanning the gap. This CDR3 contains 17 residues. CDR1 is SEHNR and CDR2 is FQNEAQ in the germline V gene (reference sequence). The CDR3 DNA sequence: TGTGCCAGCAGCTTAGCGTCAGGATTTTCTTCCTACAATGAGCAGTTCTTC. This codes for CASSLASGFSSYNEQFF.

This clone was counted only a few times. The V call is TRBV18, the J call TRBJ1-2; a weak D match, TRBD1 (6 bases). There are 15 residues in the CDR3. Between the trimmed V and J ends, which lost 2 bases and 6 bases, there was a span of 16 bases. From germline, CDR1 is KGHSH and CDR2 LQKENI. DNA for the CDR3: TGTGCCAGCTCACCAACCAGGGGCGAGTATGATGGCTACACCTTC. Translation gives CASSPTRGEYDGYTF. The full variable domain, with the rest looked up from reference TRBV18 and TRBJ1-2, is NAGVMQNPRHLVRRRGQEARLRCSPMKGHSHVYWYRQLPEEGLKFMVYLQKENIIDESGMPKERFSAEFPKEGPSILRIQQVVRGDSAAYFCASSPTRGEYDGYTFGSGTRLTVV.

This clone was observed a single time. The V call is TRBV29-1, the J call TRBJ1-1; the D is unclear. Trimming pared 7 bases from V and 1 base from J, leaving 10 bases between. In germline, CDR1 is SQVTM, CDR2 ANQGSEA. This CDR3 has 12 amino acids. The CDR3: CSARAGNTEAFF. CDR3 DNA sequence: TGCAGCGCCCGGGCGGGGAACACTGAAGCTTTCTTT.

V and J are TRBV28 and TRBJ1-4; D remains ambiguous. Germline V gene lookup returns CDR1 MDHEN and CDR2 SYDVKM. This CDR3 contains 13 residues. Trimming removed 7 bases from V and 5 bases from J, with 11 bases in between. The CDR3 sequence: CASNPVRNEKLFF. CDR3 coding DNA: TGTGCCAGCAATCCCGTCAGAAATGAAAAACTGTTTTTT.

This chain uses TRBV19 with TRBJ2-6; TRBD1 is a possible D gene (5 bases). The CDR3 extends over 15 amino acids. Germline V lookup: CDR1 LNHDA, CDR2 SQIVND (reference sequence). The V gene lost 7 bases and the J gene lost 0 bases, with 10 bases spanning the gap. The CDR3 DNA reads TGTGCCAGTAAGCCCGGACACTCTGGGGCCAACGTCCTGACTTTC. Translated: CASKPGHSGANVLTF.

CDR3 DNA: TGCGCCAGCAGCCAATCCGCCTCGACAGGGAGCGAGCAGTACTTC. Translated, it gives CASSQSASTGSEQYF. This sequence joins TRBV4-1 and TRBJ2-7; 7 bases map to TRBD1. The V gene end was trimmed by 2 bases and the J gene end by 6 bases; junction bases not matched to a gene: 10. The CDR3 has 15 amino acids. Germline V gives CDR1 MGHRA, CDR2 YSYEKL.

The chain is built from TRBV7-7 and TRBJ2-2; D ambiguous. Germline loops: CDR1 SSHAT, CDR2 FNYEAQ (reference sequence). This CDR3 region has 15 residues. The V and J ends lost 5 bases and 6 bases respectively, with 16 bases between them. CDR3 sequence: CASSPRVLGAGELFF. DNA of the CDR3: TGTGCCAGCAGCCCCCGGGTCCTCGGCGCCGGGGAGCTGTTTTTT.

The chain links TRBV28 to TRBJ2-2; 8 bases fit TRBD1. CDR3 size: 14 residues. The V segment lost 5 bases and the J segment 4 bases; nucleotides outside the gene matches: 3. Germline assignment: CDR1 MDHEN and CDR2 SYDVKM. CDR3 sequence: CASSTDRATGELFF. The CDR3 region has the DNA TGTGCCAGCAGTACGGACAGGGCCACCGGGGAGCTGTTTTTT.

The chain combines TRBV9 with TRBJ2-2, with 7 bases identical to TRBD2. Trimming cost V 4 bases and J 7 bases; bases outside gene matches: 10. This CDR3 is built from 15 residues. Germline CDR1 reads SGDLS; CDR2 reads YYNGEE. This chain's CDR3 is CASSLPRSGDGELFF. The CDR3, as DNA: TGTGCCAGCAGCCTGCCACGAAGCGGGGACGGGGAGCTGTTTTTT.

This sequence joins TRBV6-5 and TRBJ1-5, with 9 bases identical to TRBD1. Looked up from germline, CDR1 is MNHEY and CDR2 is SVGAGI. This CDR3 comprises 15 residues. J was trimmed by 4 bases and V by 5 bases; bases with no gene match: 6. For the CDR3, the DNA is TGTGCCAGCAGTGCCACAGGGGGCCGAAATCAGCCCCAGCATTTT. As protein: CASSATGGRNQPQHF.

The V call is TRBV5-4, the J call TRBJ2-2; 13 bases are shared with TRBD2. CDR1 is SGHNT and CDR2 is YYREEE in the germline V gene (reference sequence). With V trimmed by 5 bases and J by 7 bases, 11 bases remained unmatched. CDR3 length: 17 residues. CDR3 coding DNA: TGTGCCAGCAGTTTCGGACTAGCGGGGGCATATGGCGGGGAGCTGTTTTTT. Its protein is CASSFGLAGAYGGELFF.